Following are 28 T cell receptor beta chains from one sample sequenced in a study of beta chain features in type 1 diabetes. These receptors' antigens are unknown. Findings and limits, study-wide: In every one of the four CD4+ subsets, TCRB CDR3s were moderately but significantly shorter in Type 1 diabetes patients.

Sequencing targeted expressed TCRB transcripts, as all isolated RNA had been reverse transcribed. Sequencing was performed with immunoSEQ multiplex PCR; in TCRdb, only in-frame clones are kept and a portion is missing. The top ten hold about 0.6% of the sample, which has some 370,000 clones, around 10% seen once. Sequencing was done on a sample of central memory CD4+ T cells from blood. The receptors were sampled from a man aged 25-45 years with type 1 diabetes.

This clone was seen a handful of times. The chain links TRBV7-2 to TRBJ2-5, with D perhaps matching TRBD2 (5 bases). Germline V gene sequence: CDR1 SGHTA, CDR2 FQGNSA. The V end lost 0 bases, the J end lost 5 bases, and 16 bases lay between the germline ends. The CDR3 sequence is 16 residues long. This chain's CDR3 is CASSLAVTPEVETQYF. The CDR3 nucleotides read TGTGCCAGCAGCTTAGCTGTGACCCCGGAGGTCGAGACCCAGTACTTC.

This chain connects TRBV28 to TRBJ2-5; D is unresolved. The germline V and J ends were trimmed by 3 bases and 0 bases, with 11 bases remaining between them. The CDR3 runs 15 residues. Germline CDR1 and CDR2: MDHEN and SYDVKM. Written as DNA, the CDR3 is TGTGCCAGCAGTTTGAGGACGGTTAACCAAGAGACCCAGTACTTC. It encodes CASSLRTVNQETQYF.

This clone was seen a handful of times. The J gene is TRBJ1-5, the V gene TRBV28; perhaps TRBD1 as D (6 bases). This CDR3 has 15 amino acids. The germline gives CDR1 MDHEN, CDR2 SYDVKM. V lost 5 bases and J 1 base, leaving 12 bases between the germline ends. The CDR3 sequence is CASSEAGVSNQPQHF. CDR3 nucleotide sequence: TGTGCCAGCAGTGAGGCAGGGGTCAGCAATCAGCCCCAGCATTTT.

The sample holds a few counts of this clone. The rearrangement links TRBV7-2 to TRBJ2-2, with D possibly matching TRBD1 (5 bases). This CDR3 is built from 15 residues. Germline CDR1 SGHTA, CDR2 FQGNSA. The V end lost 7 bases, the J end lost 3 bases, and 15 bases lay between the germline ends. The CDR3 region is CASNQITGYTGELFF. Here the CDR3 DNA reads TGTGCCAGCAACCAAATCACAGGATACACCGGGGAGCTGTTTTTT.

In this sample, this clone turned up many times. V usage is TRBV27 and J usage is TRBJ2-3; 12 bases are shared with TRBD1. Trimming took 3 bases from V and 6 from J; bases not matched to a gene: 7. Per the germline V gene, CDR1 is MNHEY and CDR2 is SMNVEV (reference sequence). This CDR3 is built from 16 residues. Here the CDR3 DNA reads TGTGCCAGCAGTTTCACCGGGACAGGGGGCCCCGATACGCAGTATTTT. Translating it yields CASSFTGTGGPDTQYF.

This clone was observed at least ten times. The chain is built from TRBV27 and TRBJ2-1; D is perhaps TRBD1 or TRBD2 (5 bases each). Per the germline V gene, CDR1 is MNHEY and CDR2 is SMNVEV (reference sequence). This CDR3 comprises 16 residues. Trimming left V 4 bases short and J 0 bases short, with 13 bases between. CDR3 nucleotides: TGTGCCAGCAGTTCTGTCGGGGCAGACTCCTACAATGAGCAGTTCTTC. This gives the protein CASSSVGADSYNEQFF.

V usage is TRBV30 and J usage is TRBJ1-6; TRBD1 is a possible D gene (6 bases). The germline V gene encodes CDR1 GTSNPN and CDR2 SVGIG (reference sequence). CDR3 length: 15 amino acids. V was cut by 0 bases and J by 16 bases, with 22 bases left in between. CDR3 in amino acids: CAWSVQGTALGGLHF. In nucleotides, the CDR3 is TGTGCCTGGAGTGTACAGGGAACAGCGTTGGGGGGGCTCCACTTT.

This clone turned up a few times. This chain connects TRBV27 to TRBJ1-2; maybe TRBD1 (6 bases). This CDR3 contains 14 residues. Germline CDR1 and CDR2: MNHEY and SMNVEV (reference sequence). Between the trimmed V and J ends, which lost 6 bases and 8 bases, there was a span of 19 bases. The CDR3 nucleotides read TGTGCCAGCAGGGCGACAGGACCCAGAGGGGGCTACACCTTC. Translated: CASRATGPRGGYTF.

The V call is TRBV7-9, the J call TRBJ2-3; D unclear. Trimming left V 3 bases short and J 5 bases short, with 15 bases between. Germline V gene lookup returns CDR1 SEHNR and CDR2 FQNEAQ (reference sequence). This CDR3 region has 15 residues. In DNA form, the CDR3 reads TGTGCCAGCAGCTTGGATGTCAGGTTCGAAGATACGCAGTATTTT. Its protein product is CASSLDVRFEDTQYF.

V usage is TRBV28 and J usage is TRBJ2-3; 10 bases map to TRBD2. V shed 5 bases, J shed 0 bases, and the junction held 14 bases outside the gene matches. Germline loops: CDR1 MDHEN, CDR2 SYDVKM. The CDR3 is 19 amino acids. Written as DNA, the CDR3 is TGTGCCAGCAGTATAGCGGGAGGCGCCGCTACGGCCAGCACAGATACGCAGTATTTT. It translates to CASSIAGGAATASTDTQYF.

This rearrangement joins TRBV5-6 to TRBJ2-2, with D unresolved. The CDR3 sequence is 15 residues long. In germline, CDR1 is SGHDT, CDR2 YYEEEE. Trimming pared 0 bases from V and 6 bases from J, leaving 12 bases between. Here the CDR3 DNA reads TGTGCCAGCAGCTTGGAGGGCTTTCTATCCGGGGAGCTGTTTTTT. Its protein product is CASSLEGFLSGELFF.

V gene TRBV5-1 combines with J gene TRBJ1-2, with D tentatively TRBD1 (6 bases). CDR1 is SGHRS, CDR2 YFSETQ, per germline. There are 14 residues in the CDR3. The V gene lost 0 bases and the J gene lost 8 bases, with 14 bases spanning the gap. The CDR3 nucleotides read TGCGCCAGCAGCTTGGGTATGGGGGCCTCGGGCTACACCTTC. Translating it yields CASSLGMGASGYTF.

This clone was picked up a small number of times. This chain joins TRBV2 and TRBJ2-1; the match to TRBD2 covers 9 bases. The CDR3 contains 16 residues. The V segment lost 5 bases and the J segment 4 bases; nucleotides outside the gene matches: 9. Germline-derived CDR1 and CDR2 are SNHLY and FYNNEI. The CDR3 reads CASSRTWSGGYNEQFF. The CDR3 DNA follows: TGTGCCAGCAGTCGTACTTGGAGCGGGGGGTACAATGAGCAGTTCTTC.

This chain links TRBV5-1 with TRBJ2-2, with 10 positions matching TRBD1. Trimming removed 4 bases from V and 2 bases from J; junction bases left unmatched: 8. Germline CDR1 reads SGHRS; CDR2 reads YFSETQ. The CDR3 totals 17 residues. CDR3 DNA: TGCGCCAGCAGCATCGACAGGGGGCCATCCAACACCGGGGAGCTGTTTTTT. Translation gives CASSIDRGPSNTGELFF.

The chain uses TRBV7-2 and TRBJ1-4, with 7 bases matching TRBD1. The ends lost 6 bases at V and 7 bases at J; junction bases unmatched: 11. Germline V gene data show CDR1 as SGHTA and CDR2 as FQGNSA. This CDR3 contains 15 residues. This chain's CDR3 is CASSIGGRGREKLFF. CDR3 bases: TGTGCCAGCAGTATAGGAGGGAGGGGGCGTGAAAAACTGTTTTTT.

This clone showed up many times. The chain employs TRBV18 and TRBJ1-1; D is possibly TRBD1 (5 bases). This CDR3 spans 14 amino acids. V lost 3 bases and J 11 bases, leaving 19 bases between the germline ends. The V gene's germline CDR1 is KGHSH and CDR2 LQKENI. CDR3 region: CASSPDTGRPEAFF. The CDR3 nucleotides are TGTGCCAGCTCACCGGACACCGGGAGGCCAGAGGCTTTCTTT.

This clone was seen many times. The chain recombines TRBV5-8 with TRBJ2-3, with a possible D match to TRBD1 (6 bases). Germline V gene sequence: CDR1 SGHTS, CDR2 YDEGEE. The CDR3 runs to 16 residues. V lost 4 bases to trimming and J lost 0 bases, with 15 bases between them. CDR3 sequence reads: CASSISGTSSTDTQYF. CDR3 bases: TGTGCCAGCAGCATTTCCGGGACATCGAGCACAGATACGCAGTATTTT.

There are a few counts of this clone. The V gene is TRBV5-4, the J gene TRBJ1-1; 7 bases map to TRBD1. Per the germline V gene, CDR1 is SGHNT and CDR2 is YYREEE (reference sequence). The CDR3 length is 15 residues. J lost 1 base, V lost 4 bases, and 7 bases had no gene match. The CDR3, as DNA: TGTGCCAGCAGCCCTTTACAGGGGAAGAACACTGAAGCTTTCTTT. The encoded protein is CASSPLQGKNTEAFF.

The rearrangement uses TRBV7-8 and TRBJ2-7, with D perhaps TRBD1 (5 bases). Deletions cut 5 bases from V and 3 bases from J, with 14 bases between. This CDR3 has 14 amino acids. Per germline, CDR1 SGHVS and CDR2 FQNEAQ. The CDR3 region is CASSPRTSGYEQYF. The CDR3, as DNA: TGTGCCAGCAGCCCACGGACAAGTGGCTACGAGCAGTACTTC. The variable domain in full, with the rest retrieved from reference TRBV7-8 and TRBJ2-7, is GAGVSQSPRYKVAKRGQDVALRCDPISGHVSLFWYQQALGQGPEFLTYFQNEAQLDKSGLPSDRFFAERPEGSVSTLKIQRTQQEDSAVYLCASSPRTSGYEQYFGPGTRLTVT.

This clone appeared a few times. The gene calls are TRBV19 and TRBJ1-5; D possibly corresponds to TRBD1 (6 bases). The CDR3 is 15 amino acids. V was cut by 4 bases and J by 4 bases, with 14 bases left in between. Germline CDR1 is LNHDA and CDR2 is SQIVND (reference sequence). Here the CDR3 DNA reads TGTGCCAGTAGTACCCAGACAGGTCTTAATCAGCCCCAGCATTTT. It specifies CASSTQTGLNQPQHF.

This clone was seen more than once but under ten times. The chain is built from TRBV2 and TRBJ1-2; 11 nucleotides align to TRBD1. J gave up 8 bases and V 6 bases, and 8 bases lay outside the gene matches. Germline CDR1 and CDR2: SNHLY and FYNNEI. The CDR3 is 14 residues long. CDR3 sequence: CASSPGQGAWGYTF. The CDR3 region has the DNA TGTGCCAGCAGCCCTGGACAGGGGGCGTGGGGCTACACCTTC.

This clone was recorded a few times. The CDR3 sequence is CASSPNRDYGYTF. DNA for the CDR3: TGTGCCAGCAGCCCGAACAGAGACTATGGCTACACCTTC. The rearrangement uses TRBV6-5 and TRBJ1-2; unclear D gene. V was trimmed by 6 bases and J by 3 bases, leaving 11 bases between them. There are 13 residues in the CDR3. Germline CDR1 and CDR2: MNHEY and SVGAGI.

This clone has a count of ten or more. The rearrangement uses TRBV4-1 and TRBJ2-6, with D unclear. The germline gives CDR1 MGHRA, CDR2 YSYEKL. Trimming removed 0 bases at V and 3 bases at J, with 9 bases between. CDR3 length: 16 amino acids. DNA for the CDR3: TGCGCCAGCAGCCAAGATGCGGAGTATGGGGCCAACGTCCTGACTTTC. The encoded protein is CASSQDAEYGANVLTF.

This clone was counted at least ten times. The CDR3 DNA reads TGCGCCAGCAGCTTGGACGCGGAGCAGTTCTTC. As protein: CASSLDAEQFF. This sequence joins TRBV5-1 and TRBJ2-1; D gene unclear. Germline values: CDR1 SGHRS, CDR2 YFSETQ. V lost 0 bases and J 10 bases, leaving 5 bases between the germline ends. This CDR3 region has 11 residues.

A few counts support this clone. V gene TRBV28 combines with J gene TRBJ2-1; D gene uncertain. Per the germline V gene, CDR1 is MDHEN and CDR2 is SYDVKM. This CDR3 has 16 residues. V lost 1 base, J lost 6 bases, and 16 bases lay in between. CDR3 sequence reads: CASSLYSAPLTNEQFF. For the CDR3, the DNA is TGTGCCAGCAGTTTATACTCAGCGCCCCTCACCAATGAGCAGTTCTTC.

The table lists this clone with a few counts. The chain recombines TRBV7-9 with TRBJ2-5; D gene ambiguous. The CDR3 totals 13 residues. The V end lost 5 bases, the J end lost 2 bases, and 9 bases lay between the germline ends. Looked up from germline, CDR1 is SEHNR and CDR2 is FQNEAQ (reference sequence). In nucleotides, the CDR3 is TGTGCCAGCAGCCAAGGAGCGCAAGAGACCCAGTACTTC. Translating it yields CASSQGAQETQYF.

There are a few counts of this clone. As DNA, the CDR3 is TGTGCCAGTAGTCCCTCGGGTGGATCGTACGAGCAGTACTTC. This gives the protein CASSPSGGSYEQYF. This sequence joins TRBV19 and TRBJ2-7; D is unresolved. Germline-derived CDR1 and CDR2 are LNHDA and SQIVND (reference sequence). The V end lost 5 bases, the J end lost 4 bases, and 15 bases lay between the germline ends. The CDR3 consists of 14 residues.

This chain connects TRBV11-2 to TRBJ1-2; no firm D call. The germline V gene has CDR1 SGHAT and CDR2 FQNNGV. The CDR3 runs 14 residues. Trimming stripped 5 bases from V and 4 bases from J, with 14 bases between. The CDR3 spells CASSRAVRGYGYTF. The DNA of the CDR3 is TGTGCCAGCAGCCGTGCAGTCCGAGGCTATGGCTACACCTTC.